The 18 T cell receptor beta chains reported below all come from one sample, sequenced in a study of PD-1 blockade in classical Hodgkin lymphoma. TCRdb's copy holds only in-frame clones and misses some; the assay was immunoSEQ multiplex PCR. The table includes about 85,000 clones, about nine tenths detected once. Time point: cycle 4 day 1 (C4D1), after less than 7 weeks of nivolumab. Relapse after autologous stem cell transplantation occurred in every patient, and brentuximab vedotin exposure varied. The source was peripheral blood mononuclear cells (PBMCs), collected before the fourth cycle of nivolumab. The receptors come from a human donor with classical Hodgkin lymphoma.

This chain connects TRBV7-9 to TRBJ1-6; D gene ambiguous. CDR3 length equals 11 residues. V was shortened by 3 bases and J by 9 bases, with 3 bases between the two germline ends. In germline, CDR1 is SEHNR, CDR2 FQNEAQ (reference sequence). CDR3 loop: CASSLGSPLHF. The CDR3 DNA reads TGTGCCAGCAGCTTGGGTTCACCCCTCCACTTT.

In regard to this clone: It is unclear where the CDR3 begins or ends on the DNA, so no DNA is shown, and the CDR3 is as TCRdb lists it. The chain links TRBV28 to TRBJ2-7; the DNA was not compared with TRBD2, the D call given in the table. Germline CDR1 reads MDHEN; CDR2 reads SYDVKM. The CDR3 spans 16 amino acids, including both terminal residues. The CDR3: CASSFWRGRAVYEQYF.

This chain uses TRBV5-6 with TRBJ1-1, with no clear D. V was pared by 4 bases and J by 14 bases, with 9 bases between. Germline V CDR1 and CDR2: SGHDT, YYEEEE. The CDR3 extends over 9 amino acids. The CDR3 sequence: CASSPPTFF. The DNA for the CDR3 is TGTGCCAGCAGCCCTCCAACGTTCTTT.

The rearrangement uses TRBV7-7 and TRBJ2-3, with TRBD2 matching over 9 bases. CDR1 is SSHAT, CDR2 FNYEAQ, per germline (reference sequence). The J segment lost 4 bases and the V segment lost 5 bases, leaving 7 bases of the junction unmatched. The CDR3 has 15 residues. DNA of the CDR3: TGTGCCAGCAGCCTTGGAGCGGGGGGCGCAGATACGCAGTATTTT. Translated, it gives CASSLGAGGADTQYF.

The V call is TRBV11-2, the J call TRBJ2-2; D gene uncertain. The CDR3 has 13 residues. Germline V lookup: CDR1 SGHAT, CDR2 FQNNGV. The V and J ends lost 5 bases and 4 bases respectively, with 8 bases between them. CDR3: CASSPLATGELFF. The CDR3 coding sequence is TGTGCCAGCAGCCCCCTGGCCACCGGGGAGCTGTTTTTT.

This sequence joins TRBV29-1 and TRBJ2-7; unclear D gene. The V gene lost 6 bases and the J gene lost 6 bases, with 9 bases spanning the gap. The germline V gene has CDR1 SQVTM and CDR2 ANQGSEA. CDR3 length: 10 residues. CDR3 DNA: TGCAGCGTCGACCTGGGCGAGCAGTACTTC. This gives the protein CSVDLGEQYF.

The chain is built from TRBV14 and TRBJ1-1, with a tentative D call TRBD1 (6 bases). Germline assignment: CDR1 SGHDN and CDR2 FVKESK. The CDR3 runs to 14 residues. V shed 2 bases and J shed 3 bases, with 10 bases lying between them. As DNA, the CDR3 is TGTGCCAGCAGCCAATCGGACAGCTACACTGAAGCTTTCTTT. Translating gives CASSQSDSYTEAFF.

The CDR3 region is CASSPWFYTNEKLFF. CDR3 bases: TGTGCCAGTAGCCCCTGGTTCTACACTAATGAAAAACTGTTTTTT. The chain has TRBV19 and TRBJ1-4; D uncertain. V was clipped by 6 bases and J by 2 bases, with 13 bases between them. The CDR3 sequence is 15 residues long. CDR1 LNHDA and CDR2 SQIVND come from the germline V gene (reference sequence).

This chain connects TRBV5-1 to TRBJ1-5; the D gene is possibly TRBD1 (6 bases). The CDR3 contains 15 residues. Between the trimmed V and J ends, which lost 4 bases and 6 bases, there was a span of 17 bases. Per the germline V gene, CDR1 is SGHRS and CDR2 is YFSETQ. The CDR3 spells CASSEGGEVRQPQHF. Written as DNA, the CDR3 is TGCGCCAGCAGCGAAGGGGGAGAGGTTCGTCAGCCCCAGCATTTT.

The chain is built from TRBV10-3 and TRBJ2-1; D ambiguous. The CDR3 length is 12 residues. Germline CDR1 reads ENHRY; CDR2 reads SYGVKD. Trimming stripped 4 bases from V and 5 bases from J, with 6 bases between. CDR3 sequence (DNA): TGTGCCATCAGTGGTACCAACAATGAGCAGTTCTTC. The encoded protein is CAISGTNNEQFF.

The chain has TRBV5-1 and TRBJ2-3; 8 bases match TRBD1. The germline V gene encodes CDR1 SGHRS and CDR2 YFSETQ. J was trimmed by 4 bases and V by 5 bases; bases with no gene match: 9. This CDR3 contains 15 residues. The CDR3 coding sequence is TGCGCCAGCAGTTGGCAAACAGGGGGTGCAGATACGCAGTATTTT. This translates into CASSWQTGGADTQYF.

The chain combines TRBV7-2 with TRBJ2-5, with 13 nucleotides matching TRBD2. The V gene's germline CDR1 is SGHTA and CDR2 FQGNSA. The CDR3 contains 14 residues. Trimming removed 4 bases from V and 8 bases from J; junction bases left unmatched: 4. The CDR3 region is CASSSGLAGVTQYF. CDR3 DNA: TGTGCCAGCAGCTCTGGACTAGCGGGGGTTACCCAGTACTTC.

This rearrangement joins TRBV7-2 to TRBJ1-1; D is possibly TRBD1 (5 bases). With 6 bases removed from V and 9 bases from J, the gap between germline ends came to 14 bases. There are 12 residues in the CDR3. The germline CDR1 and CDR2 sequences are SGHTA and FQGNSA. CDR3 loop: CASSREAGKAFF. The CDR3 nucleotides read TGTGCCAGCAGTCGAGAGGCAGGGAAAGCTTTCTTT.

The count of this clone is one. The J gene is TRBJ1-2, the V gene TRBV5-4; the D gene is possibly TRBD1 (5 bases). Trimming pared 0 bases from V and 2 bases from J, leaving 8 bases between. Germline assignment: CDR1 SGHNT and CDR2 YYREEE (reference sequence). The CDR3 sequence is 14 residues long. The CDR3 nucleotides read TGTGCCAGCAGCTTGGATGGGGACAACTATGGCTACACCTTC. It yields the protein CASSLDGDNYGYTF.

This sequence joins TRBV7-9 and TRBJ2-2, with 8 bases fitting TRBD1. V shed 4 bases, J shed 7 bases, and the junction held 8 bases outside the gene matches. Germline assignment: CDR1 SEHNR and CDR2 FQNEAQ (reference sequence). This CDR3 is 15 amino acids long. This chain's CDR3 is CASSSSGTGRGELFF. For the CDR3, the DNA is TGTGCCAGCAGCTCGTCCGGGACAGGACGCGGGGAGCTGTTTTTT.

This clone was recorded a few times. The chain has TRBV6-1 and TRBJ1-5, with D unclear. Germline CDR1 is MNHNS and CDR2 is SASEGT. The CDR3 contains 15 residues. Trimming stripped 6 bases from V and 0 bases from J, with 12 bases between. The CDR3 spells CASSHGINSNQPQHF. CDR3 DNA: TGTGCCAGCAGCCACGGGATAAATAGCAATCAGCCCCAGCATTTT.

V usage is TRBV4-3 and J usage is TRBJ2-5; weak D call: TRBD1 (5 bases). Germline-derived CDR1 and CDR2 are LGHNA and YSLEER. V dropped 0 bases and J dropped 5 bases, with 10 bases sitting between them. This CDR3 is 14 amino acids long. Here the CDR3 reads CASSQDSRVETQYF. CDR3 nucleotides: TGCGCCAGCAGCCAAGATTCCAGGGTGGAGACCCAGTACTTC.

The chain employs TRBV7-3 and TRBJ1-2; tentative D call: TRBD1 (5 bases). V lost 0 bases and J 4 bases, leaving 12 bases between the germline ends. Germline assignment: CDR1 SGHTA and CDR2 FQGTGA. The CDR3 is 15 residues long. CDR3 DNA: TGTGCCAGCAGCTTAACCGGGACGCCCACCTATGGCTACACCTTC. This codes for CASSLTGTPTYGYTF.